The table lists the clone carrying this T cell receptor beta chain with many counts. As yet, its antigen is unknown. Library preparation for TCR beta used quantitative 5'-RACE with molecular barcodes. TCRdb analysed the 5' RACE reads with MiXCR anew, one entry per CDR3 protein. Of some 200,000 distinct CDR3 sequences in the sample, 7% to 8% were seen once. The data are from a study of CD8 T cells in ankylosing spondylitis. Whole-study findings and limits: The study identified a TCR beta motif of roughly eight highly homologous variants that appeared characteristic of ankylosing spondylitis blood. In ankylosing spondylitis patients, matched synovial fluid reportedly showed significant enrichment of disease-linked clones. In reactive arthritis synovial fluid and blood, some motif variants had been reported before.

The CDR3 contains 19 residues. V shed 4 bases, J shed 2 bases, and the junction held 10 bases outside the gene matches. Germline loops: CDR1 SGHDT, CDR2 YYEEEE. The chain has TRBV5-6 and TRBJ2-3; 16 bases agree with TRBD2. The clonotype originates from a male donor with ankylosing spondylitis. Sequencing was done on a sample of blood, either unsorted or a sorted T cell fraction (not recorded which). DNA for the CDR3: TGTGCCAGCAGCCCCACCGGGACTAGCGGGGGGGCCTCCACAGATACGCAGTATTTT. Encoded protein: CASSPTGTSGGASTDTQYF.